Each of the 13 T cell receptor beta chains below was sequenced from the same sample in a study of blood T cell repertoires in COVID-19. Assay: immunoSEQ multiplex PCR; the TCRdb copy retains only in-frame clones and omits some. The data hold about 120,000 clones, with about nine tenths observed a single time. Material for sequencing was peripheral blood. The receptors come from a human donor with active COVID-19. The donor label of this sample is uncertain.

This sequence joins TRBV3-1 (or the pseudogene TRBV3-2) and TRBJ1-2; D gene ambiguous. The CDR3 has 15 residues. The V gene's germline CDR1 is LGHDT and CDR2 YNNKEL (reference sequence). Trimming left V 0 bases short and J 0 bases short, with 8 bases between. CDR3 in DNA: TGTGCCAGCAGCCAAGAACAGAATGCTAACTATGGCTACACCTTC. As protein: CASSQEQNANYGYTF.

The rearrangement uses TRBV5-8 and TRBJ1-1; 7 bases fit TRBD1. From germline, CDR1 is SGHTS and CDR2 YDEGEE. CDR3 size: 15 residues. J lost 5 bases, V lost 4 bases, and 11 bases had no gene match. The CDR3 spells CASSPTRTGRTEAFF. The CDR3 bases are TGTGCCAGCAGCCCAACGAGGACAGGTCGGACTGAAGCTTTCTTT. The variable domain in full, with the rest retrieved from reference TRBV5-8 and TRBJ1-1, is EAGVTQSPTHLIKTRGQQATLRCSPISGHTSVYWYQQALGLGLQFLLWYDEGEERNRGNFPPRFSGRQFPNYSSELNVNALELEDSALYLCASSPTRTGRTEAFFGQGTRLTVV.

The chain is built from TRBV29-1 and TRBJ2-3, with 8 positions matching TRBD1. After removal of 4 bases from V and 8 bases from J, the junction contained 23 bases not matched to a gene. The germline gives CDR1 SQVTM, CDR2 ANQGSEA. The CDR3 sequence is 18 residues long. The CDR3 DNA sequence: TGCAGCGTTGTTGGTTTGGTCACCGGGACAGGACCTCACGGTACGCAGTATTTT. It codes for CSVVGLVTGTGPHGTQYF.

This rearrangement joins TRBV7-9 to TRBJ2-5; tentatively, D is TRBD2 (6 bases). This CDR3 is 16 amino acids long. Germline V gene data show CDR1 as SEHNR and CDR2 as FQNEAQ (reference sequence). Trimming stripped 5 bases from V and 2 bases from J, with 18 bases between. The CDR3 DNA follows: TGTGCCAGCAGCCCCGGGAGCCGATCGGGGCAAGAGACCCAGTACTTC. This encodes CASSPGSRSGQETQYF.

The table lists this clone with a count of one. The chain is built from TRBV9 and TRBJ2-3; 10 nucleotides match TRBD2. The J segment lost 4 bases and the V segment lost 5 bases, leaving 10 bases of the junction unmatched. The germline gives CDR1 SGDLS, CDR2 YYNGEE. There are 16 residues in the CDR3. CDR3 coding DNA: TGTGCCAGCAGTGCGAGAGGGACTAGCGCTGCAGATACGCAGTATTTT. Amino acids: CASSARGTSAADTQYF.

The chain has TRBV7-8 and TRBJ2-1; the D gene is possibly TRBD1 (5 bases). CDR3 size: 16 residues. Trimming removed 0 bases at V and 0 bases at J, with 9 bases between. Germline CDR1 and CDR2: SGHVS and FQNEAQ. The CDR3, as DNA: TGTGCCAGCAGCTTAGCGGCAGGGCGCTCCTACAATGAGCAGTTCTTC. Encoded protein: CASSLAAGRSYNEQFF.

V usage is TRBV19 and J usage is TRBJ2-2; 8 bases are a match to TRBD1. The junction had 3 bases not matched to a gene; V was cut back by 6 bases and J by 3 bases. The CDR3 loop spans 14 amino acids. Germline V lookup: CDR1 LNHDA, CDR2 SQIVND (reference sequence). The CDR3 spells CASRQTGDTGELFF. The CDR3 DNA is TGTGCCAGTAGACAGACAGGGGACACCGGGGAGCTGTTTTTT.

This clone was counted between two and nine times. The rearrangement joins TRBV28 to TRBJ1-6; 9 positions agree with TRBD1. The CDR3 is 14 amino acids. V dropped 8 bases and J dropped 9; count of bases not matched to a gene: 8. Germline lookup yields CDR1 MDHEN and CDR2 SYDVKM. The CDR3 DNA sequence: TGTGCCAGCCGCAACGGGGACAGGGTTTCACCCCTCCACTTT. Protein: CASRNGDRVSPLHF.

This chain uses TRBV7-9 with TRBJ2-3; 7 bases line up with TRBD1. After removal of 4 bases from V and 2 bases from J, the junction contained 9 bases not matched to a gene. Germline-derived CDR1 and CDR2 are SEHNR and FQNEAQ (reference sequence). The CDR3 runs to 16 residues. CDR3 nucleotide sequence: TGTGCCAGCAGCTCCAAGGGGGCAGGGGCCACAGATACGCAGTATTTT. Its protein is CASSSKGAGATDTQYF. Complete variable domain (other parts from reference TRBV7-9 and TRBJ2-3): DTGVSQNPRHKITKRGQNVTFRCDPISEHNRLYWYRQTLGQGPEFLTYFQNEAQLEKSRLLSDRFSAERPKGSFSTLEIQRTEQGDSAMYLCASSSKGAGATDTQYFGPGTRLTVL.

The chain couples TRBV5-1 to TRBJ1-2, with 7 bases fitting TRBD1. This CDR3 comprises 14 residues. V shed 0 bases and J 4 bases; nucleotides not matched to a gene: 3. The germline V gene encodes CDR1 SGHRS and CDR2 YFSETQ. The CDR3 here is CASSLETGVYGYTF. For the CDR3, the DNA is TGCGCCAGCAGCTTGGAAACAGGGGTCTATGGCTACACCTTC.

The genes are TRBV4-1 and TRBJ1-5; D is possibly TRBD1 (6 bases). The V gene lost 3 bases and the J gene lost 4 bases, with 16 bases spanning the gap. CDR1 is MGHRA and CDR2 is YSYEKL in the germline V gene. The CDR3 has 16 residues. CDR3 in amino acids: CASSQSTGTLNQPQHF. As DNA, the CDR3 is TGCGCCAGCAGCCAGTCAACGGGGACATTAAATCAGCCCCAGCATTTT.

The chain couples TRBV5-6 to TRBJ2-7; 9 nucleotides align to TRBD1. The ends lost 3 bases at V and 3 bases at J; junction bases unmatched: 7. This CDR3 contains 15 residues. CDR1 is SGHDT, CDR2 YYEEEE, per germline. Here the CDR3 reads CASSSGTGFFYEQYF. Written as DNA, the CDR3 is TGTGCCAGCAGCTCGGGGACAGGGTTCTTCTACGAGCAGTACTTC.

The chain links TRBV10-3 to TRBJ2-5, with 7 bases fitting TRBD2. CDR3 length: 15 residues. The V segment lost 3 bases and the J segment 2 bases; nucleotides outside the gene matches: 6. Germline CDR1 reads ENHRY; CDR2 reads SYGVKD. The CDR3 protein is CAISESPGLQETQYF. The CDR3 bases are TGTGCCATCAGTGAAAGTCCGGGACTACAAGAGACCCAGTACTTC.